The clone carrying this T cell receptor (beta chain) was detected only a few times. The trim removed 4 bases at V and 10 bases at J, leaving 7 bases unmatched. CDR3 length: 15 amino acids. Germline CDR1 reads ENHRY; CDR2 reads SYGVKD. Here immunoSEQ multiplex PCR was the method, and the copy in TCRdb shows in-frame clones only, minus some. This table has about 290,000 clones, roughly 80% appearing once. The source of the sample is a study of blood T cell repertoires in COVID-19. Across the whole study: The United States, Italy and Spain provided the acute and convalescent COVID-19 samples. PBMCs, B-cell-depleted T cells, or T cells provided the cDNA or gDNA that made up the material.

The specimen was peripheral blood. This clonotype was sampled from a woman aged 50 to 60 with active or convalescent COVID-19. V gene TRBV10-3 combines with J gene TRBJ1-6, with 10 bases lining up with TRBD1. For the CDR3, the DNA is TGTGCCATCAGTGGGGGACAGGGGAGCGTCTCACCCCTCCACTTT. This translates into CAISGGQGSVSPLHF.